This T cell receptor (beta chain) was documented in a study of shared clonotypes between healthy human individuals. The assay was immunoSEQ multiplex PCR, and TCRdb's table has in-frame clones only and misses some. The data contain around 940,000 clones, over 60% of them seen just once; the ten biggest clones take up approximately 1.5%. General study findings and limits: The represented genetic and exposure-history diversity was limited by the small number of donors. Among four donors, approximately 4.6% of naive CD4 clonotypes were found in common. Sorted-subset sequencing, rarefaction showed, was incomplete despite large depth.

This CDR3 comprises 15 residues. Germline V CDR1 and CDR2: MDHEN, SYDVKM. The V and J ends lost 3 bases and 1 base respectively, with 10 bases between them. A single count supports this clone. Its matching antigen is unknown. Adult donors, all healthy and HIV-negative, had no recent acute infections or vaccinations. The origin of this receptor is a man aged 18 to 29 in good health. The rearrangement uses TRBV28 and TRBJ1-5; D unclear. The sample taken for sequencing was memory CD4+ T cells sorted from blood. As for subset: CD45RA-negative fraction. CDR3 protein: CASSFPGRSNQPQHF. CDR3 DNA: TGTGCCAGCAGTTTTCCGGGTAGGAGCAATCAGCCCCAGCATTTT.